This TCR beta chain was sequenced during a study of OX40 agonist ivuxolimab in advanced cancers. The study, taken as a whole, reports: CD8+ T cells (on average) carried more expanded clones than CD4+ T cells.

Note on this clone: Its antigen is unidentified.

Trimming left V 2 bases short and J 5 bases short, with 7 bases between. Per the germline V gene, CDR1 is SGHVS and CDR2 is FNYEAQ. The length of the CDR3 is 13 residues. Libraries were prepared by immunoSEQ multiplex PCR; TCRdb keeps only in-frame clonotypes and omits some of them. The sample carries some 94,000 clones, about 92% recorded once. Here the sequenced sample was CD4+ or CD8+ T cells sorted from blood, taken in a trial of the OX40 agonist ivuxolimab. The chain joins TRBV7-6 to TRBJ1-5; D call uncertain. The TCR originated in an adult with an advanced solid tumor such as melanoma, head and neck, liver or kidney cancer. DNA for the CDR3: TGTGCCAGCAGCTTAAAAGAGCATCAGCCCCAGCATTTT. This encodes CASSLKEHQPQHF.